Below are 12 T cell receptor beta chains sequenced from a single sample in a study of human T cells and chemical hapten exposure. The time point: healthy volunteer bleed at 6 weeks. The total RNA was obtained from whole blood that was not fractionated. TCRdb re-called the RACE reads through MiXCR, storing one row per CDR3 protein. This table has more than 75,000 distinct CDR3 sequences, roughly 8.6% appearing once. Source material: whole blood. The receptors were gathered from a male donor in good health. Some clones in this sample may be carry-over from other donors' samples.

This clonotype was detected a few times. The J gene is TRBJ2-1, the V gene TRBV7-9; tentatively, D is TRBD2 (5 bases). The ends were cut back, 1 base at V and 10 bases at J, with 23 bases in the middle. Germline CDR1 is SEHNR and CDR2 is FQNEAQ (reference sequence). CDR3 size: 17 residues. The CDR3 loop reads CASSLVRPAAVGVEQFF. CDR3 nucleotide sequence: TGTGCCAGCAGCTTAGTCAGACCAGCGGCGGTCGGCGTGGAGCAGTTCTTC.

This clonotype has more than one count but fewer than ten. This chain joins TRBV21-1 and TRBJ1-4; TRBD1, the D gene given by the table, was not confirmed from the DNA. TRBV21-1 is marked as a pseudogene. The CDR3 has 21 amino acids. This CDR3 is CASSPNEGVGLKKATNEKLFF. The CDR3 DNA reads as TGTGCCAGCAGCCCCAACGAGGGGGTTGGTCTGAAGAAAGCAACTAATGAAAAACTGTTTTTT.

The chain has TRBV29-1 and TRBJ2-5; 10 nucleotides match TRBD1. The CDR3 extends over 14 amino acids. V was clipped by 3 bases and J by 1 base; unmatched bases: 2. CDR1 and CDR2 (germline): SQVTM, ANQGSEA. CDR3 DNA sequence: TGCAGCGTTGAGGGGACAGGGGCCCAAGAGACCCAGTACTTC. Residues: CSVEGTGAQETQYF. Combining the CDR3 with reference TRBV29-1 and TRBJ2-5 gives the whole variable domain SAVISQKPSRDICQRGTSLTIQCQVDSQVTMMFWYRQQPGQSLTLIATANQGSEATYESGFVIDKFPISRPNLTFSTLTVSNMSPEDSSIYLCSVEGTGAQETQYFGPGTRLLVL.

This clonotype was counted ten times or more. The chain has TRBV11-1 and TRBJ2-5; perhaps TRBD2 as D (6 bases). CDR3 length: 17 amino acids. Trimming took 5 bases from V and 5 from J, leaving 24 bases between them. Germline V gene data show CDR1 as SGHAT and CDR2 as FQDESV (reference sequence). In DNA, the CDR3 is TGTGCCAGCAGCCAACGACGGGCAGGGAGGATTCCGGAGACCCAGTACTTC. Translating it yields CASSQRRAGRIPETQYF.

This chain uses TRBV7-6 with TRBJ1-6, with no clear D. The CDR3 length is 15 residues. V gave up 5 bases and J gave up 0 bases, with 8 bases separating them. Germline V gives CDR1 SGHVS, CDR2 FNYEAQ. The CDR3, as DNA: TGTGCCAGCAGCACACAGAGCTCCTATAATTCACCCCTCCACTTT. Translation: CASSTQSSYNSPLHF. The variable domain in full, with the rest retrieved from reference TRBV7-6 and TRBJ1-6, is GAGVSQSPRYKVTKRGQDVALRCDPISGHVSLYWYRQALGQGPEFLTYFNYEAQQDKSGLPNDRFSAERPEGSISTLTIQRTEQRDSAMYRCASSTQSSYNSPLHFGNGTRLTVT.

At least ten counts were recorded for this clonotype. This rearrangement joins TRBV12-5 to TRBJ1-1, with D unresolved. Germline-derived CDR1 and CDR2 are LGHNT and FRNRAP. V lost 4 bases to trimming and J lost 3 bases, with 12 bases between them. CDR3 length: 14 residues. CDR3 residues: CASGSLNAYTEAFF. The CDR3 nucleotides are TGTGCTAGTGGTTCCTTAAACGCCTACACTGAAGCTTTCTTT.

This clonotype was seen a handful of times. This chain connects TRBV20-1 to TRBJ1-4; D may be TRBD1 (5 bases). Germline lookup yields CDR1 DFQATT and CDR2 SNEGSKA (reference sequence). The CDR3 contains 13 residues. Deletions cut 6 bases from V and 8 bases from J, with 16 bases between. CDR3 in amino acids: CSAPVAGKEKLFF. In nucleotides, the CDR3 is TGCAGTGCCCCCGTCGCAGGGAAGGAAAAACTGTTTTTT.

The genes are TRBV6-2 or TRBV6-3 and TRBJ1-1, with TRBD1 as a possible D gene (5 bases). The CDR3 has 13 residues. The V gene lost 8 bases and the J gene lost 1 base, with 11 bases spanning the gap. Germline values: CDR1 MNHEY, CDR2 SVGEGT. CDR3 nucleotide sequence: TGTGCCAGCCGAGGGGTGGGGAACACTGAAGCTTTCTTT. Translating it yields CASRGVGNTEAFF.

This clonotype was seen only a few times. The gene calls are TRBV6-5 and TRBJ2-7, with TRBD2 identical over 10 bases. Trimming at V came to 4 bases and at J to 7 bases, leaving 10 bases not matched to a gene. Looked up from germline, CDR1 is MNHEY and CDR2 is SVGAGI. This CDR3 contains 15 residues. CDR3 coding DNA: TGTGCCAGCAGTTCGGAGCGGGAGGGCCCGAGGGAGCAGTACTTC. This gives the protein CASSSEREGPREQYF.

V is TRBV20-1 and J is TRBJ2-7; 9 nucleotides align to TRBD2. CDR1 and CDR2 from the germline V gene are DFQATT and SNEGSKA (reference sequence). CDR3 size: 13 residues. The V gene end was trimmed by 5 bases and the J gene end by 0 bases; junction bases not matched to a gene: 2. CDR3 sequence: CSALAGSSYEQYF. For the CDR3, the DNA is TGCAGTGCTCTAGCGGGGAGCTCCTACGAGCAGTACTTC.

The CDR3 region is CASSFRSRGGQETQYF. CDR3 nucleotide sequence: TGTGCCAGCAGCTTCCGTAGTCGTGGGGGGCAAGAGACCCAGTACTTC. The chain carries TRBV7-8 and TRBJ2-5; D is possibly TRBD2 (6 bases). CDR3 length equals 16 residues. V gave up 3 bases and J gave up 2 bases, with 16 bases separating them. Germline loops: CDR1 SGHVS, CDR2 FQNEAQ. Looking up the rest from reference TRBV7-8 and TRBJ2-5 gives the full variable domain: GAGVSQSPRYKVAKRGQDVALRCDPISGHVSLFWYQQALGQGPEFLTYFQNEAQLDKSGLPSDRFFAERPEGSVSTLKIQRTQQEDSAVYLCASSFRSRGGQETQYFGPGTRLLVL.

This clonotype appeared a few times. The chain links TRBV13 to TRBJ2-3; TRBD2 matches at 11 bases. The CDR3 contains 15 residues. Germline CDR1 is PRHDT and CDR2 is FYEKMQ (reference sequence). Losses at the gene ends were 6 bases for V and 4 bases for J; bases not matched to a gene: 6. CDR3 sequence: CASSVAGGRPDTQYF. As DNA, the CDR3 is TGTGCCAGCAGTGTAGCGGGGGGGCGCCCAGATACGCAGTATTTT.